This is a list of T cell receptor beta chains from one sample in a study of blood T cell repertoires in COVID-19. Only in-frame clones appear in the TCRdb table, and some are missing; sequencing was by immunoSEQ multiplex PCR. Among about 140,000 clones, 88% were seen once, and the ten largest hold 2.5%. Sequencing was performed on peripheral blood. Receptors were obtained from a human donor with COVID-19, enrolled during active disease. The donor label of this sample is uncertain. Each CDR3 is given with its conserved first and last residue. Each record gives: V gene, clone size, D gene, J gene, CDR3 DNA, CDR3 protein. The D gene is left open where the match is weak. Clone size is stated in some rows and not others, as once, few, many or a class when expanded.

TRBV4-1	-	TRBD1	TRBJ1-2	TGCGCCAGCAGCCAAGGACAGGGGGCCGGATATGGCTACACCTTC	CASSQGQGAGYGYTF
TRBV3-1/TRBV3-2	few	TRBD2	TRBJ2-1	TGTGCCAGCACAGGAGGGAGACTAGCGGGCGGTGAGCAGTTCTTC	CASTGGRLAGGEQFF
TRBV6-6	-	-	TRBJ1-5	TGTGCCAGCAGTTACAGGGGCAGCAATCAGCCCCAGCATTTT	CASSYRGSNQPQHF
TRBV5-1	-	-	TRBJ1-2	TGCGCCAGCAGCTTGGCAACAGATTTTGCCTATGGCTACACCTTC	CASSLATDFAYGYTF
TRBV7-6	-	-	TRBJ2-7	TGTGCCAGCAGCTCAACTAGAGGACGGGAGCAGTACTTC	CASSSTRGREQYF
TRBV2	-	TRBD1	TRBJ2-1	TGTGCCAGCAGTGATCCAAGACAGGGCCTCTACAATGAGCAGTTCTTC	CASSDPRQGLYNEQFF
TRBV6-2/TRBV6-3	-	-	TRBJ1-4	TGTGCCAGCAGTTCCACCGAGGCAGCAACTAATGAAAAACTGTTTTTT	CASSSTEAATNEKLFF
TRBV5-1	-	-	TRBJ1-1	TGCGCCAGCAGCTTGGCCGGACTCGGAGGGAACACTGAAGCTTTCTTT	CASSLAGLGGNTEAFF
TRBV11-2	-	-	TRBJ2-2	TGTGCCAGCAGCTTAGCAGGGAAGGACGGGGAGCTGTTTTTT	CASSLAGKDGELFF
TRBV6-6	-	TRBD1	TRBJ2-3	TGTGCCAGCAGTTCCTCCCGACAGGGGGCAGGCGATACGCAGTATTTT	CASSSSRQGAGDTQYF
TRBV2	-	TRBD1	TRBJ1-4	TGTGCCAGCAGAAGGGACAGGGGGACTAATGAAAAACTGTTTTTT	CASRRDRGTNEKLFF
TRBV7-3	-	TRBD2	TRBJ2-7	TGTGCCAGCAGCCTGGGCGGAAGCGGGGGGGCCAACGAGCAGTACTTC	CASSLGGSGGANEQYF
TRBV12-3/TRBV12-4	-	-	TRBJ1-5	TGTGCCAGCGGCTCCAGGGGGCCCCAGCATTTT	CASGSRGPQHF
TRBV5-4	-	TRBD2	TRBJ2-5	TGTGCCAGCAGCTTGTCTAGCGGGGAGTCGTACCAAGAGACCCAGTACTTC	CASSLSSGESYQETQYF
TRBV18	-	TRBD1	TRBJ1-4	TGTGCCAGCTCCCGGGACAGGGATGCGACTAATGAAAAACTGTTTTTT	CASSRDRDATNEKLFF
TRBV28	-	-	TRBJ1-3	TGTGCCAGCAGTTTAATGACCCGGGGGACCATATATTTT	CASSLMTRGTIYF
TRBV5-6	-	-	TRBJ2-1	TGTGCCAGCAGCTTGTCGGGGAGGCAGTTCTTC	CASSLSGRQFF
TRBV10-3	once	-	TRBJ2-7	TGTGCCATCAGCCTTATGGGAGCCTACGAGCAGTACTTC	CAISLMGAYEQYF
TRBV3-1/TRBV3-2	-	-	TRBJ2-7	TGTGCCAGCAGCCAAGGTCGGCAGGTGTACGAGCAGTACTTC	CASSQGRQVYEQYF
TRBV18	-	-	TRBJ2-1	TGTGCCAGCTCACAAGGACAGCTCAATGAGCAGTTCTTC	CASSQGQLNEQFF
TRBV28	-	TRBD1	TRBJ1-1	TGTGCCAGCAGTTCGGTAGACAGGGTCGACACTGAAGCTTTCTTT	CASSSVDRVDTEAFF
TRBV18	-	TRBD1	TRBJ1-2	TGTGCCAGCTCACAGGGACAGGCCAGCTATGGCTACACCTTC	CASSQGQASYGYTF
TRBV5-1	-	-	TRBJ2-5	TGCGCCAGCAGCTCAGGGGGCGGGGGAGAGACCCAGTACTTC	CASSSGGGGETQYF
TRBV11-3	-	-	TRBJ2-1	TGTGCCAGCAGCTTCCGAACAGGGACAAATGAGCAGTTCTTC	CASSFRTGTNEQFF
TRBV25-1	-	-	TRBJ2-2	TGTGCCAGCAGCCCGTTCTTCGGGGGTGACACCGGGGAGCTGTTTTTT	CASSPFFGGDTGELFF
TRBV19	-	TRBD1	TRBJ2-1	TGTGCCAGTAGCCCATTTACCGGGACAGGGGGCCGCGATGAGCAGTTCTTC	CASSPFTGTGGRDEQFF
TRBV11-2	-	TRBD1	TRBJ2-5	TGTGCCAGCAGTCAACAGGGGGCTGGGGAGACCCAGTACTTC	CASSQQGAGETQYF
TRBV12-5	-	-	TRBJ1-1	TGTGCTAGTGGTTTCTCCCCTCGGGTTGGCACTGAAGCTTTCTTT	CASGFSPRVGTEAFF
TRBV7-9	-	TRBD1	TRBJ1-1	TGTGCCAGCAGCTTAGTGGTTGTGGGTACAGGGGGGCTTGCTGAAGCTTTCTTT	CASSLVVVGTGGLAEAFF
TRBV27	-	TRBD2	TRBJ2-3	TGTGCCAGCAGTTCCCCCGCGGGAGAGAGCGGATTCAATACGCAGTATTTT	CASSSPAGESGFNTQYF
TRBV2	-	-	TRBJ1-2	TGTGCCAGCAGTGACCTGATCCCCCGCGGGGGTGGCTACACCTTC	CASSDLIPRGGGYTF
TRBV9	-	-	TRBJ2-3	TGTGCCAGCAGCGGGCCACAGGGGAGGATGCAGTATTTT	CASSGPQGRMQYF
TRBV7-9	once	-	TRBJ2-5	TGTGCCAGCAGCTTCGGGTTAGGGGGAACCCAAGAGACCCAGTACTTC	CASSFGLGGTQETQYF
TRBV15	-	-	TRBJ1-1	TGTGCCACCAGCAGAGTGGCGGAGGGGAACACTGAAGCTTTCTTT	CATSRVAEGNTEAFF
TRBV24-1	-	-	TRBJ2-1	TGTGCCACCAGTGATGAGGGCAGTCATGAGCAGTTCTTC	CATSDEGSHEQFF
TRBV5-6	-	-	TRBJ1-2	TGTGCCAGCAGCGGTTCAAGCGCACGCTATGGCTACACCTTC	CASSGSSARYGYTF
TRBV27	-	TRBD2	TRBJ2-7	TGTGCCAGCAGTCCGGGACTAGCGGGGGGATACTCCTACGAGCAGTACTTC	CASSPGLAGGYSYEQYF
TRBV25-1	-	TRBD1	TRBJ2-2	TGTGCCAGCAGTGGGCAGGGACAGGGGAACACCGGGGAGCTGTTTTTT	CASSGQGQGNTGELFF
TRBV19	-	TRBD1	TRBJ1-5	TGTGCCAGTCGGGACAGGGGTCGGATGGGCAATCAGCCCCAGCATTTT	CASRDRGRMGNQPQHF
TRBV5-1	-	-	TRBJ1-1	TGCGCCAGCAGCTTGGGCGGGACCCTGGACGTGAACACTGAAGCTTTCTTT	CASSLGGTLDVNTEAFF
TRBV25-1	-	TRBD2	TRBJ2-1	TGTGCCAGCAGTGGGACTAGCGCGCTATACAATGAGCAGTTCTTC	CASSGTSALYNEQFF
TRBV12-3/TRBV12-4	-	-	TRBJ1-1	TGTGCCAGCAGGAAACATCCGAACACTGAAGCTTTCTTT	CASRKHPNTEAFF
TRBV6-4	-	-	TRBJ2-7	TGTGCCAGCAGTGACCCCCCTGGGGTGGGAGTATATTCCTACGAGCAGTACTTC	CASSDPPGVGVYSYEQYF
TRBV25-1	-	TRBD1	TRBJ1-2	TGTGCCAGCAGTGAAGGGACAGGGGGCTTAGGTGGCTACACCTTC	CASSEGTGGLGGYTF
TRBV7-2	-	-	TRBJ1-2	TGTGCCAGCAGCCCAGGGGCTAACTATGGCTACACCTTC	CASSPGANYGYTF
TRBV5-1	-	TRBD1	TRBJ2-7	TGCGCCAGCAGCTTATCCGGGACAGGGACCCACGAGCAGTACTTC	CASSLSGTGTHEQYF
TRBV12-3/TRBV12-4	-	-	TRBJ2-1	TGTGCCAGCAGCCGGGGGGCCGGTAATGAGCAGTTCTTC	CASSRGAGNEQFF
TRBV2	-	-	TRBJ1-5	TGTGCCATCCAAGGGGGAAGCAATCAGCCCCAGCATTTT	CAIQGGSNQPQHF
TRBV7-9	-	-	TRBJ2-5	TGTGCCAGCAGCTTTGGCTTAGACAGCCAAGAGACCCAGTACTTC	CASSFGLDSQETQYF
TRBV11-2	-	-	TRBJ2-3	TGTGCCAGCAGCTTTGAAACAAACGCTGGTTATACGCAGTATTTT	CASSFETNAGYTQYF
TRBV12-5	once	TRBD1	TRBJ2-3	TGTGCTAGTGGTTTTTCGACAGGGGTCCTCACAGATACGCAGTATTTT	CASGFSTGVLTDTQYF
TRBV3-1/TRBV3-2	-	-	TRBJ1-2	TGTGCCAGCAGCCAAGATTTCCGCGGCCTTAACTATGGCTACACCTTC	CASSQDFRGLNYGYTF
TRBV13	-	TRBD1	TRBJ2-5	TGTGCCAGCAGCCCGCATCCGGGACAGGGGGGGATTCAAGAGACCCAGTACTTC	CASSPHPGQGGIQETQYF